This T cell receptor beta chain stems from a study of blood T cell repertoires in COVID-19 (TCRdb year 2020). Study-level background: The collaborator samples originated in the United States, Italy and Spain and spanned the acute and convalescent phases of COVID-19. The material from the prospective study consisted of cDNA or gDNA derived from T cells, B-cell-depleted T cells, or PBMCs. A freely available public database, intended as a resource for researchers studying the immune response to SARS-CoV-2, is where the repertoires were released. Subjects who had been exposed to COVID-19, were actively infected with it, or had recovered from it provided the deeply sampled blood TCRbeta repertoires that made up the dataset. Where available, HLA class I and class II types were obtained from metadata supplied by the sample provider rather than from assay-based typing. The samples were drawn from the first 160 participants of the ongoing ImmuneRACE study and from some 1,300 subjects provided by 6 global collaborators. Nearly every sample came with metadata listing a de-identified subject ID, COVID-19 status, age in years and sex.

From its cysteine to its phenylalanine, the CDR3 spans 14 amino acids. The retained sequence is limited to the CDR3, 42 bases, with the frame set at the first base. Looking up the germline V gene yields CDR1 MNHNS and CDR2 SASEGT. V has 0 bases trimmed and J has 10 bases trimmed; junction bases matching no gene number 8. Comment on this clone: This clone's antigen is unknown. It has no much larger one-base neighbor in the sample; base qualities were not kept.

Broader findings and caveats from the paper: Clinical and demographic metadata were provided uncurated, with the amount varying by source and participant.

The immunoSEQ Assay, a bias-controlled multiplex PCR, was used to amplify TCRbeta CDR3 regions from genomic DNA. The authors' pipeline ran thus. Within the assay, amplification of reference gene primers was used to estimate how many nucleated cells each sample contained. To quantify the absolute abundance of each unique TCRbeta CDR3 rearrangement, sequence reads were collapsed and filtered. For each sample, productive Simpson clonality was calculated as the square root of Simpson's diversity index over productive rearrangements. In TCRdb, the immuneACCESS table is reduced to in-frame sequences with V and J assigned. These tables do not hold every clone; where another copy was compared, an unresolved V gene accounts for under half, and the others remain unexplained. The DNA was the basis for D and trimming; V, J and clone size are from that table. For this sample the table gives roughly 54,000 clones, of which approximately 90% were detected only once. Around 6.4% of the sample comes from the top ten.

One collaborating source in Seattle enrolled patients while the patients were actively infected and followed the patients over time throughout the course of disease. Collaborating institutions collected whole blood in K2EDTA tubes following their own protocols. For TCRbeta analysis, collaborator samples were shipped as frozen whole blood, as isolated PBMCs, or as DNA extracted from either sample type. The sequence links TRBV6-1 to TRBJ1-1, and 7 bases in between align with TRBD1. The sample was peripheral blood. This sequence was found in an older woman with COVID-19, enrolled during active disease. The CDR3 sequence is CASSEAPGGTRAFF. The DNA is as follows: TGTGCCAGCAGTGAAGCACCAGGGGGAACACGAGCTTTCTTT.